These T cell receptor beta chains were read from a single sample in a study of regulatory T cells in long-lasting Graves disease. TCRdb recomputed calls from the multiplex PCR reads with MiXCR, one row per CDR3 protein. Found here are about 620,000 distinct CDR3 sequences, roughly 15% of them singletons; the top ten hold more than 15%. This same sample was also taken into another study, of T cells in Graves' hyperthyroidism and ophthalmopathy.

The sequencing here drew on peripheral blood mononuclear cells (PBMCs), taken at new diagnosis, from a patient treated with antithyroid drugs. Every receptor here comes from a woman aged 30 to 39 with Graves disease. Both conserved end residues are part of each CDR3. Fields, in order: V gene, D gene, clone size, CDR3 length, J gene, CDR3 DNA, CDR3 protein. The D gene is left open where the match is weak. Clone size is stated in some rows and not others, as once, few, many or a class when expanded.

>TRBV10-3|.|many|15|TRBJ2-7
TGTGCCATCAGTGAGCCCTCGGCGGGCCAAAGCCCGCAGTACTTC
CAISEPSAGQSPQYF
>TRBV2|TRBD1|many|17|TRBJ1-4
TGTGCCAGCAGTGAATGGGACAGTCCCGGCGCTAATGAAAAACTGTTTTTT
CASSEWDSPGANEKLFF
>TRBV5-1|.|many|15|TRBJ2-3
TGCGCCAGCAGCTTTCAGCGGACTAGCACAGATACGCAGTATTTT
CASSFQRTSTDTQYF
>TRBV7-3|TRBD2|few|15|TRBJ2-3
TGTGCCAGCAGCGCTTCGAGCGGGAAGGGAGATACGCAGTATTTT
CASSASSGKGDTQYF
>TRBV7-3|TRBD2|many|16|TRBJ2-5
TGTGCCAGCAGCTTGAACGGGGCTAGCGGGAGGGAGACCCAGTACTTC
CASSLNGASGRETQYF
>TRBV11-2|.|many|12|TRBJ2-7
TGTGCCAGCAGCTCGCCTTCCTACGAGCAGTACTTC
CASSSPSYEQYF
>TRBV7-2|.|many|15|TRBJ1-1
TGTGCCAGCAGCTTAGAGCTCAGACCAAACACTGAAGCTTTCTTT
CASSLELRPNTEAFF
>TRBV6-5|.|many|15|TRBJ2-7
TGTGCCAGCAGTTACCCCAGGGCAGGGCCCCACGAGCAGTACTTC
CASSYPRAGPHEQYF
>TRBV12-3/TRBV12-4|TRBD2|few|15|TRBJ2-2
TGTGCCAGCAGTTTAGATAGCGGGGCGACCGGGGAGCTGTTTTTT
CASSLDSGATGELFF
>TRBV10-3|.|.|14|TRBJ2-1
TGTGCCATCAGTGATAACGGGGTATACAATGAGCAGTTCTTC
CAISDNGVYNEQFF
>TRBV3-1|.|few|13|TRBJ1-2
TGTGCCAGCAGCCAAGGAGGGTTTGGTGGCTACACCTTC
CASSQGGFGGYTF
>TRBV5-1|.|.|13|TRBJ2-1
TGCGCCAGCAGCTTGGCCACGAGAGAGGAGCAGTTCTTC
CASSLATREEQFF
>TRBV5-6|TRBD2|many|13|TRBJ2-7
TGTGCCAGCAGCAACCGGGGGGGCTACGAGCAGTACTTC
CASSNRGGYEQYF
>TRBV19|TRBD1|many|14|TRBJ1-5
TGTGCCAGGGATGGGACAGCTGATAATCAGCCCCAGCATTTT
CARDGTADNQPQHF
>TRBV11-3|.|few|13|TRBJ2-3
TGTGCCAGCAGACGGACAGTCGGAGATACGCAGTATTTT
CASRRTVGDTQYF
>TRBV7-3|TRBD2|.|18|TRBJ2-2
TGTGCCAGCAGCTTCGTCAGCGGGGGAATCGCGAACACCGGGGAGCTGTTTTTT
CASSFVSGGIANTGELFF
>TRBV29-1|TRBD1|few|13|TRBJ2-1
TGCAGCGTTGGACCGACAGGGGGCAATGAGCAGTTCTTC
CSVGPTGGNEQFF
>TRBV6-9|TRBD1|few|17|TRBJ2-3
TGTGCCAGCAGTTACCCGACAGGGCAGTTTAGGACAGATACGCAGTATTTT
CASSYPTGQFRTDTQYF
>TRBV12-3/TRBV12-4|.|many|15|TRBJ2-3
TGTGCCAGCAGTTTGGGCGGGGCGAGCACAGATACGCAGTATTTT
CASSLGGASTDTQYF
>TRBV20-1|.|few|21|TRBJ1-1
TGCAGTGCTCCTGACAGGAACCTGCTGTTCCGCCAACAAAGGGAAAACACTGAAGCTTTCTTT
CSAPDRNLLFRQQRENTEAFF
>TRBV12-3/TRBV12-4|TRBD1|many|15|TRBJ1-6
TGTGCCAGCAGTTTTAGCGACAGGGGCAATTCACCCCTCCACTTT
CASSFSDRGNSPLHF
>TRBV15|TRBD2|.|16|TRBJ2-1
TGTGCCACCAGCAGAGATCTGGGGGGGACCTACAATGAGCAGTTCTTC
CATSRDLGGTYNEQFF
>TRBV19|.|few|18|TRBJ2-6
TGTGCCAGTAGTTCTAGAAACACAGGGTCCTCTGGGGCCAACGTCCTGACTTTC
CASSSRNTGSSGANVLTF
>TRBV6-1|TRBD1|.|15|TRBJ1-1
TGTGCCAGCAGTCCAAAGACAGGGCGGGGGACTGAAGCTTTCTTT
CASSPKTGRGTEAFF
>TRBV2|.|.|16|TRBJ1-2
TGTGCCAGCAGTGAAGATGGGCCAGGGTCTAACTATGGCTACACCTTC
CASSEDGPGSNYGYTF
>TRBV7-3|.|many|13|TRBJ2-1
TGTGCCAGCAGCTTAAGGCTAGCTAATGAGCAGTTCTTC
CASSLRLANEQFF
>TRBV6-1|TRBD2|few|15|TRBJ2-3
TGTGCCAGCAGGCCTACTAGCGGGAGTTTGGATACGCAGTATTTT
CASRPTSGSLDTQYF
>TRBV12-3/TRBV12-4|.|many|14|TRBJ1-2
TGTGCCAGCAGTTTCGGCAGCTTACATTATGGCTACACCTTC
CASSFGSLHYGYTF
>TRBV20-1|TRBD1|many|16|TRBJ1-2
TGCAGTGCTATAAGGCCCACAGGGGGAGCTCACTATGGCTACACCTTC
CSAIRPTGGAHYGYTF
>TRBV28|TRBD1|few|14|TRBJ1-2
TGTGCCAGCAGGGGGACAGGGCCAAACTATGGCTACACCTTC
CASRGTGPNYGYTF
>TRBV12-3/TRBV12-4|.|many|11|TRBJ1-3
TGTGCCATCTACTTTAGAAACACCATATATTTT
CAIYFRNTIYF
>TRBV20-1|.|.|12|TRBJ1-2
TGCAGTGCTCTCGGCCGACGCCATGGCTACACCTTC
CSALGRRHGYTF
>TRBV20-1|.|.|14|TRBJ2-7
TGCAGTGCCTCTATCGGCAGGTCCTCCTACGAGCAGTACTTC
CSASIGRSSYEQYF
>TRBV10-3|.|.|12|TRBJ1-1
TGTGCCATCAGTGCTTTTCAAGGGATAGCTTTCTTT
CAISAFQGIAFF
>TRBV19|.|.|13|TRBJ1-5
TGTGCCACTACGTTCGGGGCCCGGGAGCCCCAGCATTTT
CATTFGAREPQHF
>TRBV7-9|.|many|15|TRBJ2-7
TGTGCCAGCAGCTTTTGGCTACAGGGATCCTACGAGCAGTACTTC
CASSFWLQGSYEQYF
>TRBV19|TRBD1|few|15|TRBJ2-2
TGTGCCAGTAGTATCCCCGGGACAGGGGCCGGGGAGCTGTTTTTT
CASSIPGTGAGELFF
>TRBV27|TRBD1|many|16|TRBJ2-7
TGTGCCAGCAGTTTAGGGACAGGGAGGGCACCCTACGAGCAGTACTTC
CASSLGTGRAPYEQYF
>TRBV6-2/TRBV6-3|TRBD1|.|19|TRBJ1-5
TGTGCCAGCAGTTACCCACGTCAGGGAGGGGGCTATAGCAATCAGCCCCAGCATTTT
CASSYPRQGGGYSNQPQHF
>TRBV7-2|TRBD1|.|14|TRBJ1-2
TGTGCCAGCAGCTTCACAGGGGGCGCCGGTGGCTACACCTTC
CASSFTGGAGGYTF
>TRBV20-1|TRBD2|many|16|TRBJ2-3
TGCAGTGCTACTAAGCCACTAGCGGGCTTAACAGATACGCAGTATTTT
CSATKPLAGLTDTQYF
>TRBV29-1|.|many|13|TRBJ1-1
TGCAGCGTCGAGGGGGGGCTGGGAACTGAAGCTTTCTTT
CSVEGGLGTEAFF